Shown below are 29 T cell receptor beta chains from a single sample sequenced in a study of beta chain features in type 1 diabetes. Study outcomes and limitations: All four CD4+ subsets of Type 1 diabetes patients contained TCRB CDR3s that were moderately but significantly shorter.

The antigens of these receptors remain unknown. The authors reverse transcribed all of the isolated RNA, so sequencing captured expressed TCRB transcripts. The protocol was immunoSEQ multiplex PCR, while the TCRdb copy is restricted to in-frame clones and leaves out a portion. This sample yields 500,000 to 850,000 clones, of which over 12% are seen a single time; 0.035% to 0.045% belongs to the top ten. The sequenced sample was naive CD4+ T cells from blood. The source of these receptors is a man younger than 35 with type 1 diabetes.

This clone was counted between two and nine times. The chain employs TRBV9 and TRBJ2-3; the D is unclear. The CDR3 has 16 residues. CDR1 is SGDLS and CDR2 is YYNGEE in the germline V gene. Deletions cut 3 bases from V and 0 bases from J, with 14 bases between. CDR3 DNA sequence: TGTGCCAGCAGCGAGGCGGCACCGATTAGCACAGATACGCAGTATTTT. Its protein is CASSEAAPISTDTQYF.

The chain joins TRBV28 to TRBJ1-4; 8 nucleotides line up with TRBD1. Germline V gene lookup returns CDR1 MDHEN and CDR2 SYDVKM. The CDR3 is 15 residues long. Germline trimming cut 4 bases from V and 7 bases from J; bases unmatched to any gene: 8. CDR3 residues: CASSSHRGVGEKLFF. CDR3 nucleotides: TGTGCCAGCAGTTCCCACAGGGGGGTGGGTGAAAAACTGTTTTTT.

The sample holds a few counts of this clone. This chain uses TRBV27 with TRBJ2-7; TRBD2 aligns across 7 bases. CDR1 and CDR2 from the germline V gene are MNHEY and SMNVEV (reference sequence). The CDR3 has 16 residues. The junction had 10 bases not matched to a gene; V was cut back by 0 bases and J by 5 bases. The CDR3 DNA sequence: TGTGCCAGCAGTTTATCCCGGGGGGACCTCCGGGACGAGCAGTACTTC. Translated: CASSLSRGDLRDEQYF.

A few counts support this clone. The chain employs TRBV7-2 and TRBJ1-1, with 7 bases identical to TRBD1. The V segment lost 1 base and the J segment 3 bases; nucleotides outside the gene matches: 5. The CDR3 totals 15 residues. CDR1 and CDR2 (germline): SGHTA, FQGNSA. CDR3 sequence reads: CASSLVVTGDTEAFF. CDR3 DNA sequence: TGTGCCAGCAGCTTAGTGGTAACAGGGGACACTGAAGCTTTCTTT.

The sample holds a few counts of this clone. DNA for the CDR3: TGTGCCAGCTCACCACTCTCTGGGAACACTGAAGCTTTCTTT. Protein: CASSPLSGNTEAFF. The V gene is TRBV18, the J gene TRBJ1-1; D remains ambiguous. Trimming removed 1 base from V and 1 base from J, with 7 bases in between. This CDR3 has 14 residues. CDR1 and CDR2 (germline): KGHSH, LQKENI.

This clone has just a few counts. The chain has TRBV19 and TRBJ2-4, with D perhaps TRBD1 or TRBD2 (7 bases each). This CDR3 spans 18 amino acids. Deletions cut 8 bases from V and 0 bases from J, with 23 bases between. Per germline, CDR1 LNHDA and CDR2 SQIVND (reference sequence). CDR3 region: CASRGEGTDDLAKNIQYF. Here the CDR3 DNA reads TGTGCCAGTCGCGGGGAGGGGACAGACGACCTAGCCAAAAACATTCAGTACTTC.

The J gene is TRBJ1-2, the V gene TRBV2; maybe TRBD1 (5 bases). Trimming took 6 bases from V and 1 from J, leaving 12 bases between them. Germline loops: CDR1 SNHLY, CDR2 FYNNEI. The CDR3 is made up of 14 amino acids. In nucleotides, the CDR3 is TGTGCCAGCAGACTCAAGACAGATAACTATGGCTACACCTTC. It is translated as CASRLKTDNYGYTF. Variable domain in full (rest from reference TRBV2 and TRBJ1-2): EPEVTQTPSHQVTQMGQEVILRCVPISNHLYFYWYRQILGQKVEFLVSFYNNEISEKSEIFDDQFSVERPDGSNFTLKIRSTKLEDSAMYFCASRLKTDNYGYTFGSGTRLTVV.

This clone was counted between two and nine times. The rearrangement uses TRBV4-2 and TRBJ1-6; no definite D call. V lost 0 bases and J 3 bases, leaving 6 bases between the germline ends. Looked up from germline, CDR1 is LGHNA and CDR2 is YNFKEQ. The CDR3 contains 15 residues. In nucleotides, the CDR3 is TGTGCCAGCAGCCAAGAGCAGTACTATAATTCACCCCTCCACTTT. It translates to CASSQEQYYNSPLHF.

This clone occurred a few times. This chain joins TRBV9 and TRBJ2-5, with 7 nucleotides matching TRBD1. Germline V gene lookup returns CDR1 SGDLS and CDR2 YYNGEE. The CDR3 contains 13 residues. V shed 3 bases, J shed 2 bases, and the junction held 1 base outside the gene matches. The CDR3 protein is CASSAGQQETQYF. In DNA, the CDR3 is TGTGCCAGCAGCGCGGGACAGCAAGAGACCCAGTACTTC.

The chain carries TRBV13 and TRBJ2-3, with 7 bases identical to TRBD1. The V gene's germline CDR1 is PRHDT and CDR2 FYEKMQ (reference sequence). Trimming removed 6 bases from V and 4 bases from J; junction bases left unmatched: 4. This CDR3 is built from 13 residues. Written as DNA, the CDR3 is TGTGCCAGCAGTAGAGGGGGCCCAGATACGCAGTATTTT. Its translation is CASSRGGPDTQYF. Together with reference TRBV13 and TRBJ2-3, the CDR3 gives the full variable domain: AAGVIQSPRHLIKEKRETATLKCYPIPRHDTVYWYQQGPGQDPQFLISFYEKMQSDKGSIPDRFSAQQFSDYHSELNMSSLELGDSALYFCASSRGGPDTQYFGPGTRLTVL.

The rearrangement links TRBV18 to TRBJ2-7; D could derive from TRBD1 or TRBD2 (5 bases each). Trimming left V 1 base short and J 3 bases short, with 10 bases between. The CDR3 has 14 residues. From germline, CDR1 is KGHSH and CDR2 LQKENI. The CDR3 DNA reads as TGTGCCAGCTCACCACAGAGAGGGGACTACGAGCAGTACTTC. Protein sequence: CASSPQRGDYEQYF.

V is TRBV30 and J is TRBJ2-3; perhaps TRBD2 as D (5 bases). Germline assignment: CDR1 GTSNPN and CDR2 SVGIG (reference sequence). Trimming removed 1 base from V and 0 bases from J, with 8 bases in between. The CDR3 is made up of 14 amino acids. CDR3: CAWSGGFSTDTQYF. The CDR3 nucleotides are TGTGCCTGGAGTGGAGGGTTTAGCACAGATACGCAGTATTTT.

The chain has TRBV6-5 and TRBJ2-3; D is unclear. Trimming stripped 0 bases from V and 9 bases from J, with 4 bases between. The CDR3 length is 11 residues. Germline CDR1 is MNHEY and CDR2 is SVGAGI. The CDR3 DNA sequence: TGTGCCAGCAGTTACTCCGGAACGCAGTATTTT. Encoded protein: CASSYSGTQYF.

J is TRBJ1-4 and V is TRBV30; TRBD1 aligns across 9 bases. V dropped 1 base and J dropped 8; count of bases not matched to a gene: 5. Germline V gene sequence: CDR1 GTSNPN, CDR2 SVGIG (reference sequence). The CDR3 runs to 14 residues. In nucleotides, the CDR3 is TGTGCCTGGAGTGAGGGACAGGGAGGAGAAAAACTGTTTTTT. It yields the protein CAWSEGQGGEKLFF.

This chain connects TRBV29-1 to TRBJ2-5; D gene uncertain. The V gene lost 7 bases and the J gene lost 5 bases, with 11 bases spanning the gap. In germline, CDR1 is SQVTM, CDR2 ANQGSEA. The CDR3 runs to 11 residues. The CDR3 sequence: CSGWLDETQYF. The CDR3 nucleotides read TGCAGCGGTTGGCTTGACGAGACCCAGTACTTC.

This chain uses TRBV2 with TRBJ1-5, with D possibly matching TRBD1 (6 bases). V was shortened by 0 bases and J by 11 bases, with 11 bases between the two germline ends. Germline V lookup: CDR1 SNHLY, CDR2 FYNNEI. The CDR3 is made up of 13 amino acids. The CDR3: CASSEALRTAQHF. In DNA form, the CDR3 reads TGTGCCAGCAGTGAAGCGCTTCGGACAGCCCAGCATTTT. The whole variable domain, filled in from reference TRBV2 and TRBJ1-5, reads EPEVTQTPSHQVTQMGQEVILRCVPISNHLYFYWYRQILGQKVEFLVSFYNNEISEKSEIFDDQFSVERPDGSNFTLKIRSTKLEDSAMYFCASSEALRTAQHFGDGTRLSIL.

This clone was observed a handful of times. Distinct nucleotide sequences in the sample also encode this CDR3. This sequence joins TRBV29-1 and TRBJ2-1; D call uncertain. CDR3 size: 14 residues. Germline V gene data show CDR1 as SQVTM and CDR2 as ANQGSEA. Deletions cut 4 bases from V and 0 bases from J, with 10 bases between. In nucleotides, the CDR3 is TGCAGCGTTGTACGAACGAGCTCCTACAATGAGCAGTTCTTC. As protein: CSVVRTSSYNEQFF.

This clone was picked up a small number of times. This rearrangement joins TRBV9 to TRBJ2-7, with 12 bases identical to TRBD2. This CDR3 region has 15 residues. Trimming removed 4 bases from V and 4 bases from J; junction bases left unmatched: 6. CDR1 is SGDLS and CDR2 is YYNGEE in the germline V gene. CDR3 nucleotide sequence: TGTGCCAGCAGCTCCCGGACTAGCGGGAAATACGAGCAGTACTTC. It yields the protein CASSSRTSGKYEQYF.

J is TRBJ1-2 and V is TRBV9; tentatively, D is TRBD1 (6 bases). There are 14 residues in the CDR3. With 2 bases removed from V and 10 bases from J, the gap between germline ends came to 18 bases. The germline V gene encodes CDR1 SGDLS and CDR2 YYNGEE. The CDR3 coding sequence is TGTGCCAGCAGCGTGAGCGGACAGACCCTAAACTACACCTTC. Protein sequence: CASSVSGQTLNYTF. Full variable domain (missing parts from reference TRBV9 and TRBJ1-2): DSGVTQTPKHLITATGQRVTLRCSPRSGDLSVYWYQQSLDQGLQFLIQYYNGEERAKGNILERFSAQQFPDLHSELNLSSLELGDSALYFCASSVSGQTLNYTFGSGTRLTVV.

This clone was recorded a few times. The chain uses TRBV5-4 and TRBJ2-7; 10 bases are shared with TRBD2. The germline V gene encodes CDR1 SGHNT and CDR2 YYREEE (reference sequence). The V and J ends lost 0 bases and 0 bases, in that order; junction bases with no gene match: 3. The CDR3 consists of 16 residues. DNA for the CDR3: TGTGCCAGCAGCTTGGGTAGCGGGAGGCTCTCCTACGAGCAGTACTTC. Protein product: CASSLGSGRLSYEQYF. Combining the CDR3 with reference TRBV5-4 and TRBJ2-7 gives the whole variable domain ETGVTQSPTHLIKTRGQQVTLRCSSQSGHNTVSWYQQALGQGPQFIFQYYREEENGRGNFPPRFSGLQFPNYSSELNVNALELDDSALYLCASSLGSGRLSYEQYFGPGTRLTVT.

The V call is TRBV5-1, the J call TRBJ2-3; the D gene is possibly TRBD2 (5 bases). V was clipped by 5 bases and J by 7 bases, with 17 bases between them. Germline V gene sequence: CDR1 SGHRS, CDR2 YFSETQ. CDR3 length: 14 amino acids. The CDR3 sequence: CASSEGALGYTQYF. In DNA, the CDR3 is TGCGCCAGCAGTGAGGGAGCCCTTGGCTATACGCAGTATTTT. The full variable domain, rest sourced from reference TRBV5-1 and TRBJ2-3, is KAGVTQTPRYLIKTRGQQVTLSCSPISGHRSVSWYQQTPGQGLQFLFEYFSETQRNKGNFPGRFSGRQFSNSRSEMNVSTLELGDSALYLCASSEGALGYTQYFGPGTRLTVL.

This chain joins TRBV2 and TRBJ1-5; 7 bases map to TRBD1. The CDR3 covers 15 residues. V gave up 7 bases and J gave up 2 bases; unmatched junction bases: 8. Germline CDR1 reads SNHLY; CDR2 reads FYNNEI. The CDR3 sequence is CASIQGVGGNQPQHF. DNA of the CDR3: TGTGCCAGCATCCAGGGGGTTGGTGGCAATCAGCCCCAGCATTTT.

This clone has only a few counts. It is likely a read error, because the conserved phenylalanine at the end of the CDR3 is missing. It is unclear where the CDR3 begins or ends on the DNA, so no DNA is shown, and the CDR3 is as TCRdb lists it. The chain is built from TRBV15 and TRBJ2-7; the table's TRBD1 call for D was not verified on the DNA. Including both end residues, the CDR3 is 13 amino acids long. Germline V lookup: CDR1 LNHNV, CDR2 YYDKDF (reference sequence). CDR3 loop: CATSRDQFGQGQI.

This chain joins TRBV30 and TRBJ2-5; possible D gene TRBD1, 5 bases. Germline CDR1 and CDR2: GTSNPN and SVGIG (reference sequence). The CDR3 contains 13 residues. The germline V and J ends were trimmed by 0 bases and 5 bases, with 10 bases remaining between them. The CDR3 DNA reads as TGTGCCTGGAGTGTACTGGCAGGGGAGACCCAGTACTTC. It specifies CAWSVLAGETQYF.

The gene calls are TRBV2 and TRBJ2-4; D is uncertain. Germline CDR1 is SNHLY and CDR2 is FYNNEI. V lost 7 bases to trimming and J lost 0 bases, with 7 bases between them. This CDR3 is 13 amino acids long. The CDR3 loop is CASTLIAKNIQYF. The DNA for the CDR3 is TGTGCCAGCACATTAATAGCCAAAAACATTCAGTACTTC.

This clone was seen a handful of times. Here the CDR3 DNA reads TGTGCCAGCAGCTTAGGAACAGGGCCTATGATAACCTACGAGCAGTACTTC. Translation gives CASSLGTGPMITYEQYF. The chain recombines TRBV5-4 with TRBJ2-7; weak D call: TRBD1 (6 bases). V dropped 2 bases and J dropped 2 bases, with 20 bases sitting between them. The germline V gene encodes CDR1 SGHNT and CDR2 YYREEE (reference sequence). This CDR3 is built from 17 residues.

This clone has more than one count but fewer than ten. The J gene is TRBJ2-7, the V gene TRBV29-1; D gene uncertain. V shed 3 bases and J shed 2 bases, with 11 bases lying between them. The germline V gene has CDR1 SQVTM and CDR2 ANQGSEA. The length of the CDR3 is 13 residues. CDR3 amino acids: CSVDRGFPYEQYF. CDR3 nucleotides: TGCAGCGTTGACCGCGGATTTCCCTACGAGCAGTACTTC.

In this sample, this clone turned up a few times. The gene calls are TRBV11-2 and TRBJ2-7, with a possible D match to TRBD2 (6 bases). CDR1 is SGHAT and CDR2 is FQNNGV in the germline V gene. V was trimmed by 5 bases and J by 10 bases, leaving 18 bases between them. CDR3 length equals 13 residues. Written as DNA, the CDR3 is TGTGCCAGCAGCCAGGCGGGGACCATCCCCCAGTACTTC. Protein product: CASSQAGTIPQYF. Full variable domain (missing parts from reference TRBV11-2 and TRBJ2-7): EAGVAQSPRYKIIEKRQSVAFWCNPISGHATLYWYQQILGQGPKLLIQFQNNGVVDDSQLPKDRFSAERLKGVDSTLKIQPAKLEDSAVYLCASSQAGTIPQYFGPGTRLTVT.

CDR3 nucleotide sequence: TGTGCCAGTAGGTCCGGGCAAGTCAACGAGCAGTACTTC. It translates to CASRSGQVNEQYF. The chain recombines TRBV19 with TRBJ2-7, with D unclear. The CDR3 extends over 13 amino acids. Germline-derived CDR1 and CDR2 are LNHDA and SQIVND (reference sequence). V lost 6 bases and J lost 5, with 14 bases in between.